One and the same sample provided the 27 T cell receptor beta chains below, sequenced in a study of blood T cells in healthy people across ages. It was with a sample-barcoded 5' primer and a J-beta primer mix that a second PCR of roughly 7 to 12 cycles was run. MiXCR, run by TCRdb on the 5' RACE reads, gives a single entry per CDR3 protein. The table includes around 870,000 distinct CDR3 sequences, roughly 26% detected once. Sequencing used blood. These receptors were collected from a woman of 80 years or more in good health.

This clonotype came up many times. This chain connects TRBV7-9 to TRBJ2-5; no firm D call. V lost 1 base and J lost 5, with 11 bases in between. Germline assignment: CDR1 SEHNR and CDR2 FQNEAQ (reference sequence). The CDR3 runs to 14 residues. The DNA of the CDR3 is TGTGCCAGCAGCTTAGTAGTCGCTGGGGAGACCCAGTACTTC. Translation: CASSLVVAGETQYF.

This clonotype appeared a few times. This chain joins TRBV11-2 and TRBJ1-2, with TRBD1 matching 10 bases. V lost 4 bases to trimming and J lost 2 bases; unmatched junction nucleotides: 4. The germline V gene encodes CDR1 SGHAT and CDR2 FQNNGV. There are 15 residues in the CDR3. For the CDR3, the DNA is TGTGCCAGCAGCTCCCGGGACAGGGGCAACTATGGCTACACCTTC. This gives the protein CASSSRDRGNYGYTF.

This clonotype showed up many times. The chain joins TRBV12-3 or TRBV12-4 to TRBJ1-2; no clear D gene. The CDR3 totals 14 residues. V was shortened by 3 bases and J by 7 bases, with 15 bases between the two germline ends. CDR3 sequence (DNA): TGTGCCAGCAGTTTGGTGTTGGAGTTCGGTGGCTACACCTTC. Translation gives CASSLVLEFGGYTF.

In its sample, this clonotype was seen a few times. This chain uses TRBV5-1 with TRBJ1-4; D remains ambiguous. Trimming pared 4 bases from V and 7 bases from J, leaving 14 bases between. CDR3 length: 14 amino acids. Germline CDR1 SGHRS, CDR2 YFSETQ. CDR3 sequence: CASSPGSGSEKLFF. DNA for the CDR3: TGCGCCAGCAGCCCGGGGAGCGGGTCTGAAAAACTGTTTTTT.

On this clonotype itself: A much larger clonotype is one base distant, so this may be a read error. V is TRBV20-1 and J is TRBJ2-7; possible D gene TRBD2, 6 bases. Germline V lookup: CDR1 DFQATT, CDR2 SNEGSKA (reference sequence). CDR3 length equals 11 residues. Trimming removed 2 bases at V and 7 bases at J, with 9 bases between. The CDR3 coding sequence is TGCAGTGCTAGACAACGGGAGGAGCAGTACTTC. It yields the protein CSARQREEQYF.

In its sample, this clonotype was seen once. The chain employs TRBV30 and TRBJ2-1; D is possibly TRBD2 (6 bases). In germline, CDR1 is GTSNPN, CDR2 SVGIG (reference sequence). This CDR3 comprises 14 residues. V was trimmed by 5 bases and J by 4 bases, leaving 15 bases between them. The CDR3 DNA is TGTGCCTGGGGCGGACTAAACAAATACAATGAGCAGTTCTTC. Its translation is CAWGGLNKYNEQFF.

This clonotype was observed at least ten times. V and J are TRBV30 and TRBJ2-5, with TRBD2 matching over 10 bases. With V trimmed by 0 bases and J by 4 bases, 5 bases remained unmatched. CDR3 length: 15 amino acids. Per germline, CDR1 GTSNPN and CDR2 SVGIG (reference sequence). CDR3 bases: TGTGCCTGGAGTGTACTTGCTAGCGGGGGAGAGACCCAGTACTTC. As protein: CAWSVLASGGETQYF.

This clonotype came up a few times. V gene TRBV20-1 combines with J gene TRBJ1-4; D ambiguous. The CDR3 has 11 amino acids. Germline V gene data show CDR1 as DFQATT and CDR2 as SNEGSKA (reference sequence). V lost 5 bases and J 8 bases, leaving 9 bases between the germline ends. CDR3 region: CSAVGGEKLFF. The CDR3 nucleotides read TGCAGTGCTGTAGGAGGAGAAAAACTGTTTTTT.

Regarding this clonotype: This may arise from a read error, as a much more abundant clone is one base away. The V call is TRBV20-1, the J call TRBJ2-1, with TRBD1 matching 7 bases. Germline assignment: CDR1 DFQATT and CDR2 SNEGSKA (reference sequence). CDR3 size: 13 residues. J was trimmed by 10 bases and V by 5 bases; bases with no gene match: 11. CDR3 bases: TGCAGTGCTGCTGACAGGGCCTCCTACGAGCAGTTCTTC. It encodes CSAADRASYEQFF.

In this sample, this clonotype turned up a few times. The chain joins TRBV15 to TRBJ2-2; 8 bases fit TRBD1. Per the germline V gene, CDR1 is LNHNV and CDR2 is YYDKDF (reference sequence). V shed 1 base, J shed 1 base, and the junction held 2 bases outside the gene matches. This CDR3 comprises 16 residues. The CDR3 region is CATSRADRVNTGELFF. In nucleotides, the CDR3 is TGTGCCACCAGCAGAGCGGACAGGGTGAACACCGGGGAGCTGTTTTTT.

About this clonotype itself: A read error may explain this, as a much larger clone is one base away. The J gene is TRBJ1-2, the V gene TRBV7-2, with 8 bases fitting TRBD1. The V gene end was trimmed by 5 bases and the J gene end by 7 bases; junction bases not matched to a gene: 3. This CDR3 is built from 12 residues. Germline V lookup: CDR1 SGHTA, CDR2 FQGNSA. The CDR3 loop is CTSSIDRGGYTF. CDR3 coding DNA: TGTACCAGCAGCATAGACAGGGGTGGCTACACCTTC.

The gene calls are TRBV19 and TRBJ2-3; tentatively, D is TRBD1 (6 bases). CDR1 is LNHDA and CDR2 is SQIVND in the germline V gene (reference sequence). V lost 7 bases and J 3 bases, leaving 17 bases between the germline ends. The CDR3 is made up of 15 amino acids. The CDR3 DNA sequence: TGTGCCAGTACCTCACAACAGGGACGGACAGATACGCAGTATTTT. It is translated as CASTSQQGRTDTQYF.

Comment on this clonotype: A clone one base away is much larger, so this may be a read error. V is TRBV28 and J is TRBJ1-2; the D gene is possibly TRBD1 (5 bases). The CDR3 covers 14 residues. Per germline, CDR1 MDHEN and CDR2 SYDVKM. As DNA, the CDR3 is TGTGCCAGCAGTGTCGCGACAGTTAACTATAGCTACACCTTC. Translation gives CASSVATVNYSYTF.

Only a few counts were recorded for this clonotype. A much larger clone differs by one base, so this may be a read error. CDR3 residues: CASSWERGEETQYF. CDR3 DNA sequence: TGTGCCAGCAGTTGGGAGCGGGGGGAAGAGACCCAGTACTTC. This chain uses TRBV12-3 or TRBV12-4 with TRBJ2-5; 9 bases line up with TRBD2. After removal of 4 bases from V and 3 bases from J, the junction contained 3 bases not matched to a gene. The CDR3 loop spans 14 amino acids.

Turning to this clonotype: A single base separates this from a much larger clone, so it may be a read error. The chain couples TRBV6-2 or TRBV6-3 to TRBJ2-7; 8 bases fit TRBD1. Trimming cost V 6 bases and J 5 bases; bases outside gene matches: 9. This CDR3 is 14 amino acids long. Germline CDR1 reads MNHEY; CDR2 reads SVGEGT. The CDR3 DNA reads TGTGCCAGCAGATCGAGACAGGGGATGCACGAGCAGTACTTC. It encodes CASRSRQGMHEQYF.

V usage is TRBV12-3 or TRBV12-4 and J usage is TRBJ2-7; 9 bases fit TRBD1. The CDR3 is 15 amino acids. The V gene end was trimmed by 6 bases and the J gene end by 5 bases; junction bases not matched to a gene: 11. The CDR3 spells CASSPRDRVIHEQYF. The CDR3 DNA reads TGTGCCAGCAGCCCGCGGGACAGGGTAATTCACGAGCAGTACTTC.

This chain joins TRBV7-9 and TRBJ2-1; tentative D call: TRBD2 (6 bases). This CDR3 has 15 residues. Trimming left V 5 bases short and J 8 bases short, with 19 bases between. Germline V gives CDR1 SEHNR, CDR2 FQNEAQ (reference sequence). The CDR3 DNA is TGTGCCAGCAGCCAGACGGCGGGGTACATAGATGAGCAGTTCTTC. Residues: CASSQTAGYIDEQFF.

This clonotype was seen more than once but under ten times. V gene TRBV24-1 combines with J gene TRBJ1-5; 8 bases fit TRBD1. CDR3 size: 15 residues. V shed 3 bases, J shed 9 bases, and the junction held 9 bases outside the gene matches. Germline V lookup: CDR1 KGHDR, CDR2 SFDVKD. CDR3 protein: CATSDIQGEEWPQHF. Here the CDR3 DNA reads TGTGCCACCAGTGATATACAGGGGGAAGAATGGCCCCAGCATTTT.

Points on this clonotype: Possible read error: a much larger clone is one base away. V gene TRBV4-1 combines with J gene TRBJ2-1; D may be TRBD2 (6 bases). The germline V gene has CDR1 MGHRA and CDR2 YSYEKL. The CDR3 spans 16 residues. Trimming pared 4 bases from V and 6 bases from J, leaving 19 bases between. Here the CDR3 reads CASSRGRGWQGNEQFF. DNA of the CDR3: TGCGCCAGCAGCCGAGGTCGGGGGTGGCAAGGCAATGAGCAGTTCTTC.

With regard to this clonotype: A single base separates this from a much larger clone, so it may be a read error. The chain joins TRBV9 to TRBJ2-5; 9 nucleotides align to TRBD2. The CDR3 runs to 17 residues. Germline V lookup: CDR1 SGDLS, CDR2 YYNGEE. CDR3: CAGSVGSLAGLQETQYF. The DNA for the CDR3 is TGTGCCGGCAGCGTAGGTTCTCTAGCGGGGCTCCAAGAGACCCAGTACTTC.

The chain uses TRBV5-1 and TRBJ1-2; TRBD1 matches at 9 bases. After removal of 1 base from V and 8 bases from J, the junction contained 12 bases not matched to a gene. Germline V gene sequence: CDR1 SGHRS, CDR2 YFSETQ. The CDR3 is made up of 16 amino acids. The CDR3 sequence: CASSLSGTGGWRGYTF. The CDR3 DNA reads TGCGCCAGCAGCTTGAGTGGAACAGGGGGCTGGAGGGGCTACACCTTC.

The V gene is TRBV18, the J gene TRBJ1-1; D uncertain. Per the germline V gene, CDR1 is KGHSH and CDR2 is LQKENI. V was pared by 0 bases and J by 5 bases, with 16 bases between. The CDR3 runs to 16 residues. The CDR3 coding sequence is TGTGCCAGCTCACCACCGGCGGGGAGGGCCCGGACTGAAGCTTTCTTT. This gives the protein CASSPPAGRARTEAFF.

Note on this clonotype: This may come from a read error, since a much larger clone is one base off. The rearrangement links TRBV12-3 or TRBV12-4 to TRBJ1-5; D uncertain. This CDR3 is built from 15 residues. The germline V and J ends were trimmed by 11 bases and 0 bases, with 17 bases remaining between them. The CDR3 protein is CAGTDQDFSNQPQHF. CDR3 DNA sequence: TGTGCCGGCACCGACCAAGACTTTAGCAATCAGCCCCAGCATTTT.

At least ten counts were recorded for this clonotype. This sequence joins TRBV6-2 or TRBV6-3 and TRBJ2-5, with D perhaps matching TRBD2 (5 bases). CDR3 length: 17 residues. Between the trimmed V and J ends, which lost 0 bases and 0 bases, there was a span of 14 bases. CDR1 and CDR2 from the germline V gene are MNHEY and SVGEGT. CDR3 residues: CASSYSIARMYQETQYF. CDR3 DNA: TGTGCCAGCAGTTACTCGATAGCGAGGATGTACCAAGAGACCCAGTACTTC.

Points on this clonotype: A much larger clone lies a single base off, so this may be a read error. The gene calls are TRBV6-2 or TRBV6-3 and TRBJ2-4; TRBD2 might be the D (6 bases). Matching the DNA end better, TRBJ2-5 makes the J call doubtful. CDR3 length equals 16 residues. CDR1 and CDR2 (germline): MNHEY, SVGEGT. As DNA, the CDR3 is TGTGCCAGCAGTTACTACCCCGGGGGATTGATTGAGACCCAGTACTTC. Translating it yields CASSYYPGGLIETQYF.

This sequence joins TRBV5-6 and TRBJ1-6; 12 bases fit TRBD1. Germline V lookup: CDR1 SGHDT, CDR2 YYEEEE. The CDR3 sequence is 18 residues long. V was clipped by 1 base and J by 7 bases; unmatched bases: 9. The CDR3 protein is CASSLYVWDRGLNSPLHF. In DNA form, the CDR3 reads TGTGCCAGCAGCTTGTATGTATGGGACAGGGGGCTAAATTCACCCCTCCACTTT.

In its sample, this clonotype was seen a few times. This sequence joins TRBV4-1 and TRBJ2-3; 14 positions match TRBD2. The CDR3 runs to 17 residues. V trimming: 3 bases; J trimming: 5 bases; junction bases outside the gene matches: 7. Germline CDR1 and CDR2: MGHRA and YSYEKL. CDR3 in amino acids: CASSHLTSGGARDTQYF. The CDR3 nucleotides read TGCGCCAGCAGCCATCTGACTAGCGGGGGGGCCAGAGATACGCAGTATTTT.